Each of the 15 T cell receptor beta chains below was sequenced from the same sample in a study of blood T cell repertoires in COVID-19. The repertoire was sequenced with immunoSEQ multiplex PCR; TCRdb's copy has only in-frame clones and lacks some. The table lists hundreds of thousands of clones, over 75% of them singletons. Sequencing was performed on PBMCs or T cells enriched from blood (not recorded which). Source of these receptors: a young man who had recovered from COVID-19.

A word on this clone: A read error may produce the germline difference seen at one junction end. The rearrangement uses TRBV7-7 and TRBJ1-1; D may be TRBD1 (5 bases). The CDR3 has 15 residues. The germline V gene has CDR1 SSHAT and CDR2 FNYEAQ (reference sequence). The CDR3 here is CASSLDQVRDTEAFF. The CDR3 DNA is TGTGCTAGCAGCTTAGATCAGGTCAGGGACACTGAAGCTTTCTTT.

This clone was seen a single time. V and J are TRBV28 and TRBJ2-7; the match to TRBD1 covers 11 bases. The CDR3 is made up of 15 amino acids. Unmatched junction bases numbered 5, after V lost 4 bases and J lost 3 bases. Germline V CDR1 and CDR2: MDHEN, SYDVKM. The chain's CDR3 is CASSWGQGVIYEQYF. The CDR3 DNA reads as TGTGCCAGCAGTTGGGGACAGGGGGTTATCTACGAGCAGTACTTC.

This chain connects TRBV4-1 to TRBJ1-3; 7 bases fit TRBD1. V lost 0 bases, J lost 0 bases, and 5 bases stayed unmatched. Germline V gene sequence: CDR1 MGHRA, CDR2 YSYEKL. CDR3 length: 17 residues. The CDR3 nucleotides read TGCGCCAGCAGCCAAGATGTAGGGACAGTCTCTGGAAACACCATATATTTT. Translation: CASSQDVGTVSGNTIYF.

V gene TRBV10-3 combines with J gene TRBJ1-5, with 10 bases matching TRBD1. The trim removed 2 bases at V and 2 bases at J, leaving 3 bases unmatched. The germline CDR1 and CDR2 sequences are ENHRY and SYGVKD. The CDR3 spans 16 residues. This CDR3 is CAISETTGGGNQPQHF. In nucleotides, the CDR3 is TGTGCCATCAGTGAGACGACAGGGGGCGGCAATCAGCCCCAGCATTTT.

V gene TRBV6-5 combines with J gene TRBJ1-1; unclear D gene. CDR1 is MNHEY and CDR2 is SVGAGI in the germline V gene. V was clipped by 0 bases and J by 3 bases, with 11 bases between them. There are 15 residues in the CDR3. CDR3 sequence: CASSYSGGRDTEAFF. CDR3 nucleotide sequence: TGTGCCAGCAGTTACTCGGGTGGTCGGGACACTGAAGCTTTCTTT.

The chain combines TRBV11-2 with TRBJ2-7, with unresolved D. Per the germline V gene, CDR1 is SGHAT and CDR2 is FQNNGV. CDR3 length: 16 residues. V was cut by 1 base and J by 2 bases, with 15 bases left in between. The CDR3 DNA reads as TGTGCCAGCAGCTTAGCGTCATCAAAACTTACCTACGAGCAGTACTTC. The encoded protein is CASSLASSKLTYEQYF.

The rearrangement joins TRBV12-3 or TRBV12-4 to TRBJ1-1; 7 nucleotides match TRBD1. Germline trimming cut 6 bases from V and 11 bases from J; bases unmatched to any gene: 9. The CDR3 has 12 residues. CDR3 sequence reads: CASRTSTGKAFF. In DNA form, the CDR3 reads TGTGCCAGCAGGACCTCGACAGGGAAGGCTTTCTTT.

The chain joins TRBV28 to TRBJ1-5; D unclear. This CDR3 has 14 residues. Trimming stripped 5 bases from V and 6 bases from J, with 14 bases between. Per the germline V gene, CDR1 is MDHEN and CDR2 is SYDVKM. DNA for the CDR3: TGTGCCAGCAGTATAATGCTCTCGGGTCAGCCCCAGCATTTT. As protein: CASSIMLSGQPQHF.

The CDR3 is CATSRAGTGYTEAFF. In nucleotides, the CDR3 is TGTGCCACCAGCAGGGCCGGGACAGGGTACACTGAAGCTTTCTTT. The chain has TRBV15 and TRBJ1-1, with TRBD1 matching over 9 bases. Germline-derived CDR1 and CDR2 are LNHNV and YYDKDF (reference sequence). The CDR3 extends over 15 amino acids. The junction had 5 bases not matched to a gene; V was cut back by 3 bases and J by 3 bases.

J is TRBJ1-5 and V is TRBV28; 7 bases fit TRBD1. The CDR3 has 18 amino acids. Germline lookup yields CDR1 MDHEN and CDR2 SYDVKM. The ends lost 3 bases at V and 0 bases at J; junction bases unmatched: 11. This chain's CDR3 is CASSFRGKGVYSNQPQHF. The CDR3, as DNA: TGTGCCAGCAGTTTCAGGGGGAAGGGAGTTTATAGCAATCAGCCCCAGCATTTT.

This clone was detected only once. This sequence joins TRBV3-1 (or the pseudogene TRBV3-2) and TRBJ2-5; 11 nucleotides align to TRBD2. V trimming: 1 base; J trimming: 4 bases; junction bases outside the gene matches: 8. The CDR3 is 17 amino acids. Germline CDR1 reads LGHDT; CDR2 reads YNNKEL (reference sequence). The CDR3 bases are TGTGCCAGCAGCCAAGTGGTGACTAGCGGGACTCGAGAGACCCAGTACTTC. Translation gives CASSQVVTSGTRETQYF.

The DNA for the CDR3 is TGCGCCAGCAGAGAGGGACTAGCGGGAGGTAGTGGCTACAATGAGCAGTTCTTC. It is translated as CASREGLAGGSGYNEQFF. The V gene is TRBV4-1, the J gene TRBJ2-1, with 15 nucleotides matching TRBD2. With 6 bases clipped from V and 3 bases from J, the junction kept 9 bases outside the gene matches. CDR1 is MGHRA, CDR2 YSYEKL, per germline. The CDR3 extends over 18 amino acids.

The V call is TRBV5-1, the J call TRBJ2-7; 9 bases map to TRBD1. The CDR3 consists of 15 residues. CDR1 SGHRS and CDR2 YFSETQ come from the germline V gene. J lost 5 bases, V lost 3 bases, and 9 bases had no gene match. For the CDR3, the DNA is TGCGCCAGCAGCTCGGGCCTGACAGGGGGGGACGAGCAGTACTTC. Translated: CASSSGLTGGDEQYF.

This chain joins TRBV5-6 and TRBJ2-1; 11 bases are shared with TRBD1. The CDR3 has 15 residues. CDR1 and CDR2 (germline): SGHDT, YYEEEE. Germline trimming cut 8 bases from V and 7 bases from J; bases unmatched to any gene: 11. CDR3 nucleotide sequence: TGTGCCAGAGACCGGACAGGGGGCGCGAAGAATGAGCAGTTCTTC. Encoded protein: CARDRTGGAKNEQFF.

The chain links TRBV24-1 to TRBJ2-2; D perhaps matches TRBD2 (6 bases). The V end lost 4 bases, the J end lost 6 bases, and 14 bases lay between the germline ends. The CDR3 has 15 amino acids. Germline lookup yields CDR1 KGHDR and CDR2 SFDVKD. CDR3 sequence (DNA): TGTGCCACCAGTGAGGCGGGGCGCGTATCCGGGGAGCTGTTTTTT. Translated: CATSEAGRVSGELFF.